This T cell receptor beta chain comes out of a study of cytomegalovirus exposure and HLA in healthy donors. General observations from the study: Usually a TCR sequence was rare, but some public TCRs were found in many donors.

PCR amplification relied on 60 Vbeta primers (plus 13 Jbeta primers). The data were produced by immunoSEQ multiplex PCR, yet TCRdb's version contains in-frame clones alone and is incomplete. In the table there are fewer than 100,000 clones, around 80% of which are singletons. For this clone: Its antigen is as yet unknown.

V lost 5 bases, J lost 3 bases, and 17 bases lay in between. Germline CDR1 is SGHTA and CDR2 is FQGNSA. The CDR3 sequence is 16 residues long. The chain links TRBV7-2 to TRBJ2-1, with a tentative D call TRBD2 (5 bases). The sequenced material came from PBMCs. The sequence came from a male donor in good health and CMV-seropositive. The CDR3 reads CASSRDSRLDYNEQFF. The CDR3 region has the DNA TGTGCCAGCAGCCGGGATAGCCGCTTGGACTACAATGAGCAGTTCTTC. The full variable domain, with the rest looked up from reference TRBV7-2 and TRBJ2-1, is GAGVSQSPSNKVTEKGKDVELRCDPISGHTALYWYRQSLGQGLEFLIYFQGNSAPDKSGLPSDRFSAERTGGSVSTLTIQRTQQEDSAVYLCASSRDSRLDYNEQFFGPGTRLTVL.